The clone carrying this T cell receptor beta chain was seen a few times. Its antigen is unknown. These data belong to a study of CD8 T cells in ankylosing spondylitis. TCRdb reanalysed the 5' RACE reads using MiXCR and keeps one entry per CDR3 protein. Of some 350,000 distinct CDR3 sequences listed, around 15% are singletons. Study-wide findings and caveats: Within ankylosing spondylitis blood, a TCR beta motif made up of several highly homologous variants appeared to be characteristic.

Sequencing input: blood, either unsorted or a sorted T cell fraction (not recorded which). This clonotype was sampled from a male donor with ankylosing spondylitis or in good health (not recorded which).

CDR3 region: CASSLFVSLNTGELFF. DNA of the CDR3: TGCGCCAGCAGCTTGTTTGTATCTTTGAACACCGGGGAGCTGTTTTTT. The genes are TRBV5-1 and TRBJ2-2, with D unresolved. Germline V gene sequence: CDR1 SGHRS, CDR2 YFSETQ. V shed 1 base and J shed 1 base, with 11 bases lying between them. CDR3 length: 16 residues.